What follows are 10 T cell receptor beta chains derived from one specimen sequenced in a study of blood T cell repertoires in COVID-19 (dated by TCRdb to between 2020 and 2021). The library was prepared using the immunoSEQ multiplex PCR assay. As stored in TCRdb, this immuneACCESS dataset retains in-frame rearrangements with V and J assigned. A fraction of the clones does not appear; measured against another copy, unresolved V genes explain less than half of the discrepancy, and the remainder lacks a known reason. The sample table lists about 140,000 clones, 60% to 85% of them with a count of one. The top ten hold more than 1.5% of the sample. Sequencing was performed on peripheral blood. The receptors were gathered from a woman aged 55-70 years with acute or convalescent COVID-19.

The genes are TRBV6-2 or TRBV6-3 and TRBJ2-2; D may be TRBD1 (6 bases). The germline CDR1 and CDR2 sequences are MNHEY and SVGEGT. Trimming removed 5 bases at V and 7 bases at J, with 17 bases between. The CDR3 length is 15 residues. This CDR3 is CASSRLSRGSGELFF. The DNA of the CDR3 is TGTGCCAGCAGTCGCCTTAGCAGGGGTAGCGGGGAGCTGTTTTTT.

The chain combines TRBV28 with TRBJ1-5; D is uncertain. The CDR3 totals 12 residues. The germline V gene has CDR1 MDHEN and CDR2 SYDVKM. V was pared by 6 bases and J by 4 bases, with 7 bases between. The CDR3 here is CASRRRNQPQHF. DNA for the CDR3: TGTGCCAGCAGACGGAGGAATCAGCCCCAGCATTTT.

This clone came up once. This rearrangement joins TRBV2 to TRBJ1-6; 7 bases are shared with TRBD1. Germline V CDR1 and CDR2: SNHLY, FYNNEI. The V gene end was trimmed by 8 bases and the J gene end by 10 bases; junction bases not matched to a gene: 8. The CDR3 length is 13 residues. The CDR3 nucleotides are TGTGCCAGCTCACAGGGGCTGGCCTCACCCCTCCACTTT. It is translated as CASSQGLASPLHF.

The V call is TRBV25-1, the J call TRBJ2-3; the match to TRBD1 covers 8 bases. The V and J ends lost 2 bases and 3 bases, in that order; junction bases with no gene match: 10. The CDR3 is made up of 17 amino acids. Germline V gene sequence: CDR1 MGHDK, CDR2 SYGVNS. The CDR3, as DNA: TGTGCCAGCAGTGAACCCCGACAGGGGCCCCGTACAGATACGCAGTATTTT. Translating it yields CASSEPRQGPRTDTQYF.

The rearrangement links TRBV6-6 to TRBJ2-7; no firm D call. The CDR3 spans 13 residues. Germline CDR1 reads MNHNY; CDR2 reads SVGAGI (reference sequence). V gave up 2 bases and J gave up 6 bases, with 11 bases separating them. The CDR3 DNA is TGTGCCAGCAGTTACAGCGAACATGGCGAGCAGTACTTC. This translates into CASSYSEHGEQYF.

The CDR3 DNA follows: TGTGCCAGCTCCAGCTGGGGGGACAGGGGGCGGAAGGATGGCTACACCTTC. Its protein is CASSSWGDRGRKDGYTF. The V gene is TRBV18, the J gene TRBJ1-2, with 12 positions matching TRBD1. The CDR3 is made up of 17 amino acids. Losses at the gene ends were 6 bases for V and 6 bases for J; bases not matched to a gene: 14. CDR1 and CDR2 (germline): KGHSH, LQKENI.

This rearrangement joins TRBV5-1 to TRBJ2-7; 8 bases map to TRBD2. V trimming: 0 bases; J trimming: 3 bases; junction bases outside the gene matches: 2. Germline V CDR1 and CDR2: SGHRS, YFSETQ. This CDR3 contains 14 residues. This CDR3 reads CASSLEGTSYEQYF. The CDR3 DNA sequence: TGCGCCAGCAGCTTGGAAGGGACTAGCTACGAGCAGTACTTC.

The chain couples TRBV27 to TRBJ2-7; 9 nucleotides agree with TRBD1. Germline V CDR1 and CDR2: MNHEY, SMNVEV (reference sequence). J gave up 2 bases and V 5 bases, and 7 bases lay outside the gene matches. The CDR3 totals 15 residues. This chain's CDR3 is CASSLSGTGPYEQYF. The DNA of the CDR3 is TGTGCCAGCAGTCTTTCCGGGACAGGGCCCTACGAGCAGTACTTC.

The chain's CDR3 is CASSLEVAGPYEQYF. CDR3 bases: TGTGCCAGCAGCTTAGAGGTAGCGGGACCCTACGAGCAGTACTTC. The rearrangement uses TRBV11-2 and TRBJ2-7; 8 bases are a match to TRBD2. Looked up from germline, CDR1 is SGHAT and CDR2 is FQNNGV. This CDR3 is 15 amino acids long. After removal of 0 bases from V and 2 bases from J, the junction contained 3 bases not matched to a gene.

The chain employs TRBV2 and TRBJ1-1; D remains ambiguous. V lost 5 bases to trimming and J lost 1 base, with 14 bases between them. The V gene's germline CDR1 is SNHLY and CDR2 FYNNEI. The CDR3 runs to 15 residues. This chain's CDR3 is CASSPDSYENTEAFF. The CDR3, as DNA: TGTGCCAGCAGTCCTGACTCGTACGAGAACACTGAAGCTTTCTTT.